Each of the 5 T cell receptor beta chains below was sequenced from the same sample in a study of blood T cell repertoires in COVID-19. The data were produced by immunoSEQ multiplex PCR, yet TCRdb's version contains in-frame clones alone and is incomplete. The table lists about 320,000 clones, around 90% of them singletons. Sequencing was done on a sample of PBMCs or T cells enriched from blood (not recorded which). These receptors all stem from a man aged 55 to 70 who had recovered from COVID-19.

For the CDR3, the DNA is TGTGCCAGCCAGCGGAGGACGGACACTGAAGCTTTCTTT. Its protein is CASQRRTDTEAFF. The chain is built from TRBV7-9 and TRBJ1-1; D remains ambiguous. The CDR3 totals 13 residues. V lost 8 bases and J 3 bases, leaving 13 bases between the germline ends. Germline CDR1 SEHNR, CDR2 FQNEAQ (reference sequence).

A single count supports this clone. The chain carries TRBV7-6 and TRBJ2-2, with TRBD1 identical over 8 bases. The V and J ends lost 4 bases and 5 bases, in that order; junction bases with no gene match: 6. The CDR3 extends over 15 amino acids. Germline lookup yields CDR1 SGHVS and CDR2 FNYEAQ. The CDR3 reads CASSSDRGWTGELFF. CDR3 coding DNA: TGTGCCAGCAGCTCAGACAGGGGTTGGACCGGGGAGCTGTTTTTT.

Here the CDR3 DNA reads TGTGCCAGCAGCGTAGGGCGGGGACTAGCGGGGAGAAACACCGGGGAGCTGTTTTTT. Amino acid sequence: CASSVGRGLAGRNTGELFF. This rearrangement joins TRBV9 to TRBJ2-2, with 13 bases matching TRBD2. This CDR3 is 19 amino acids long. Trimming cost V 0 bases and J 2 bases; bases outside gene matches: 7. Germline values: CDR1 SGDLS, CDR2 YYNGEE.

V gene TRBV24-1 combines with J gene TRBJ2-1, with 13 bases lining up with TRBD2. V trimming: 9 bases; J trimming: 6 bases; junction bases outside the gene matches: 10. The germline CDR1 and CDR2 sequences are KGHDR and SFDVKD. This CDR3 is 16 amino acids long. The CDR3 protein is CATQRTSGSGPNEQFF. The CDR3 DNA reads TGTGCCACCCAACGGACTAGCGGGAGTGGACCCAATGAGCAGTTCTTC.

V and J are TRBV19 and TRBJ2-4; 9 bases are a match to TRBD2. The CDR3 runs to 17 residues. V lost 4 bases and J lost 3; bases outside the gene matches: 10. Germline V gene sequence: CDR1 LNHDA, CDR2 SQIVND (reference sequence). The CDR3 loop reads CASSKGGLAGHKNIQYF. CDR3 DNA: TGTGCCAGTAGTAAGGGGGGGCTAGCGGGGCACAAAAACATTCAGTACTTC.